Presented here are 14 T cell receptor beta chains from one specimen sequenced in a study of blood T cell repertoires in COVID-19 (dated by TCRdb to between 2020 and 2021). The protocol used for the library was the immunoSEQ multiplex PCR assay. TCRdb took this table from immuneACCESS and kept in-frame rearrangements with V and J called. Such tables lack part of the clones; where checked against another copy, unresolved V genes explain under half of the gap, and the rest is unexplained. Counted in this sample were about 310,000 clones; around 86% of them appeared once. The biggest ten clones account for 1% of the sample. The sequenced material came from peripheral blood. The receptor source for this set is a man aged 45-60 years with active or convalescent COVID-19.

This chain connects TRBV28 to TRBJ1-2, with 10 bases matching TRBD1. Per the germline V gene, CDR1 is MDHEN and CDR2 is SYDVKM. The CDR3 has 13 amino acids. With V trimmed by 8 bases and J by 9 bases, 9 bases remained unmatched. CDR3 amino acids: CASEPGQGMSYTF. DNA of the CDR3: TGTGCCAGCGAGCCGGGACAGGGGATGAGCTACACCTTC.

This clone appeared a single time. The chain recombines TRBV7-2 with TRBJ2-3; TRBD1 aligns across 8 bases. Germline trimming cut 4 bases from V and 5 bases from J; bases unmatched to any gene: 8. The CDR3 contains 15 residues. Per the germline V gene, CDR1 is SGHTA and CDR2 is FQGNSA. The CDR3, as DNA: TGTGCCAGCAGCTCCCAACAGGGGGTAGGAGATACGCAGTATTTT. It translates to CASSSQQGVGDTQYF. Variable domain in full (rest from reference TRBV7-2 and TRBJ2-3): GAGVSQSPSNKVTEKGKDVELRCDPISGHTALYWYRQSLGQGLEFLIYFQGNSAPDKSGLPSDRFSAERTGGSVSTLTIQRTQQEDSAVYLCASSSQQGVGDTQYFGPGTRLTVL.

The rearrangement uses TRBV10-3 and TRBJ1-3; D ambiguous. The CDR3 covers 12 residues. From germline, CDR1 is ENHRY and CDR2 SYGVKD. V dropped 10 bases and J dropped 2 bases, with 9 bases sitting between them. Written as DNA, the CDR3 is TGTGCCAGCGGGTCTACTGGAAACACCATATATTTT. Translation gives CASGSTGNTIYF.

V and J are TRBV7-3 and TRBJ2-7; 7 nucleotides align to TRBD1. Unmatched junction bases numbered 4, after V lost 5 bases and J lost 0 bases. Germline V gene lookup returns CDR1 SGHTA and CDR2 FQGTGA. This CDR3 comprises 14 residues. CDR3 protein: CASSPDRNSYEQYF. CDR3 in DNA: TGTGCCAGCAGCCCGGACAGGAACTCCTACGAGCAGTACTTC.

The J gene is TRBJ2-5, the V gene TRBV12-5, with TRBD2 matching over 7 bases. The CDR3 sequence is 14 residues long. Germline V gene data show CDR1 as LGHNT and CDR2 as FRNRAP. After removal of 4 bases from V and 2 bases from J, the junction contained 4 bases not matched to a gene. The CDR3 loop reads CASGSRGGQETQYF. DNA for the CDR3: TGTGCTAGTGGTTCTCGGGGAGGGCAAGAGACCCAGTACTTC.

In nucleotides, the CDR3 is TGTGCCACCAGTGACTTCTACAATGAGCAGTTCTTC. This translates into CATSDFYNEQFF. This chain connects TRBV24-1 to TRBJ2-1; D is unclear. There are 12 residues in the CDR3. The V end lost 4 bases, the J end lost 3 bases, and 3 bases lay between the germline ends. The germline CDR1 and CDR2 sequences are KGHDR and SFDVKD.

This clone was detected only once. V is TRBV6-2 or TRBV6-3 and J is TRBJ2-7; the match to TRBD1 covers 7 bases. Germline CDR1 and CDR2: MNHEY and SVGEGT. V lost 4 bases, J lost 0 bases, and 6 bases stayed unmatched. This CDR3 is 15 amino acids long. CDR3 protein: CASSFGQAYSYEQYF. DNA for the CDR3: TGTGCCAGCAGTTTTGGACAGGCCTACTCCTACGAGCAGTACTTC.

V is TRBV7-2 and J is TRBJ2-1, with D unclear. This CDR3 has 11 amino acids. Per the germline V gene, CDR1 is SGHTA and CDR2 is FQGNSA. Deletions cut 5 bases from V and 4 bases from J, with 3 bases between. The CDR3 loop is CASSIYNEQFF. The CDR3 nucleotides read TGTGCCAGCAGCATATACAATGAGCAGTTCTTC.

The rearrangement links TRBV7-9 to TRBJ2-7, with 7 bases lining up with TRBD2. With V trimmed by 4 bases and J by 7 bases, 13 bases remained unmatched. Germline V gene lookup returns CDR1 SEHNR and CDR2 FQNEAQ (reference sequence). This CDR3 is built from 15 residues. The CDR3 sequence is CASSSFRLARGEQYF. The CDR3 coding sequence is TGTGCCAGCAGCTCTTTCCGACTAGCCCGAGGGGAGCAGTACTTC.

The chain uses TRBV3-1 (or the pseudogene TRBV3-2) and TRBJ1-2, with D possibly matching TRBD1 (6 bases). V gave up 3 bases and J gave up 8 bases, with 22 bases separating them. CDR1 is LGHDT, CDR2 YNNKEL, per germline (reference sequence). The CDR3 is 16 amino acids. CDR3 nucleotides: TGTGCCAGCAGCCACTCCCCGCGACTTCAGGGGAGCGGCTACACCTTC. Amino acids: CASSHSPRLQGSGYTF.

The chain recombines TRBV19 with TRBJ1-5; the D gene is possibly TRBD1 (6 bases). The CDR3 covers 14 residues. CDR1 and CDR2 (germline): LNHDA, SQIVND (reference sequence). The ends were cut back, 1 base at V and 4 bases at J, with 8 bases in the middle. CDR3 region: CASSIAGENQPQHF. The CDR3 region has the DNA TGTGCCAGTAGTATAGCAGGGGAAAATCAGCCCCAGCATTTT.

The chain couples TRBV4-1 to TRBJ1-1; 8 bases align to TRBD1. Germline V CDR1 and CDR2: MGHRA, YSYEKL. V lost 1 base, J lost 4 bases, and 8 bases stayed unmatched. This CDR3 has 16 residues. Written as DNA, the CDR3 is TGCGCCAGCAGCCAAGGGACAGGGATTAGAGCCACTGAAGCTTTCTTT. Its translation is CASSQGTGIRATEAFF.

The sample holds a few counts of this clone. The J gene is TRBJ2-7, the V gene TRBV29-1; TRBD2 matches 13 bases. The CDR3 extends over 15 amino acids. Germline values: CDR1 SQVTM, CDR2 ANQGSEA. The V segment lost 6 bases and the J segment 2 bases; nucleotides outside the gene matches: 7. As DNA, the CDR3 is TGCAGCGTCCGGACTAGCGGGAGAGGGACCTACGAGCAGTACTTC. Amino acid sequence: CSVRTSGRGTYEQYF.

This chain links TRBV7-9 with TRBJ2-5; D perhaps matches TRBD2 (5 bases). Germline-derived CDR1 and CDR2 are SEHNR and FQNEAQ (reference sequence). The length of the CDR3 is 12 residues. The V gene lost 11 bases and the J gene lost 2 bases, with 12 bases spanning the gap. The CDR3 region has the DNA TGTGCCCTCGCGGACTTTCAAGAGACCCAGTACTTC. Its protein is CALADFQETQYF.